The 14 T cell receptor beta chains in this list originate from one sample, sequenced in a study of OX40 agonist ivuxolimab in advanced cancers. Assay: immunoSEQ multiplex PCR; the TCRdb copy retains only in-frame clones and omits some. Counted here are tens of thousands of clones, around 90% occurring once; the ten biggest clones make up about 5%. The specimen was CD4+ or CD8+ T cells sorted from blood, collected in a trial of the OX40 agonist ivuxolimab. The receptors originated from an adult with an advanced solid tumor such as melanoma, head and neck, liver or kidney cancer.

The genes are TRBV5-1 and TRBJ2-7; D possibly uses TRBD1 or TRBD2 (5 bases each). The CDR3 is 14 amino acids. CDR1 is SGHRS and CDR2 is YFSETQ in the germline V gene. V lost 4 bases and J 2 bases, leaving 13 bases between the germline ends. Here the CDR3 DNA reads TGCGCCAGCAGCGGGGGACGGTTACCCTACGAGCAGTACTTC. Translated: CASSGGRLPYEQYF.

The V gene is TRBV5-1, the J gene TRBJ2-7; 10 nucleotides match TRBD2. From germline, CDR1 is SGHRS and CDR2 YFSETQ. The CDR3 is 14 residues long. V lost 5 bases to trimming and J lost 6 bases; unmatched junction nucleotides: 8. CDR3 protein: CASSSAGLASEQYF. In nucleotides, the CDR3 is TGCGCCAGCAGTTCCGCGGGACTAGCGAGCGAGCAGTACTTC.

V usage is TRBV7-9 and J usage is TRBJ1-1, with D perhaps matching TRBD1 (6 bases). The germline V and J ends were trimmed by 5 bases and 1 base, with 17 bases remaining between them. Germline V gives CDR1 SEHNR, CDR2 FQNEAQ (reference sequence). The CDR3 is 16 amino acids. CDR3 in amino acids: CASSRLRGIGNTEAFF. The CDR3 DNA reads as TGTGCCAGCAGCCGATTAAGGGGGATTGGGAACACTGAAGCTTTCTTT.

The genes are TRBV27 and TRBJ2-1, with 7 nucleotides matching TRBD1. The germline V gene has CDR1 MNHEY and CDR2 SMNVEV (reference sequence). With V trimmed by 5 bases and J by 3 bases, 10 bases remained unmatched. This CDR3 comprises 16 residues. The CDR3 DNA sequence: TGTGCCAGCAGTCACGACATAGGGGGCAACTACAATGAGCAGTTCTTC. Encoded protein: CASSHDIGGNYNEQFF.

This clone was observed a single time. The chain couples TRBV7-8 to TRBJ2-1, with D possibly called TRBD1 or TRBD2 (5 bases each). CDR1 SGHVS and CDR2 FQNEAQ come from the germline V gene. V lost 5 bases, J lost 13 bases, and 18 bases lay in between. The CDR3 sequence is 13 residues long. In nucleotides, the CDR3 is TGTGCCAGCAGCGCTTCCGGGACCCTCGAACAGTTCTTC. It encodes CASSASGTLEQFF.

The chain recombines TRBV28 with TRBJ2-2, with 7 bases aligning to TRBD2. The CDR3 is made up of 16 amino acids. Germline loops: CDR1 MDHEN, CDR2 SYDVKM. The junction had 6 bases not matched to a gene; V was cut back by 5 bases and J by 0 bases. CDR3 loop: CASSNQRGTNTGELFF. CDR3 nucleotides: TGTGCCAGCAGTAACCAGCGGGGAACGAACACCGGGGAGCTGTTTTTT.

The chain employs TRBV29-1 and TRBJ2-1; TRBD2 aligns across 7 bases. V was pared by 4 bases and J by 7 bases, with 4 bases of the junction left unmatched. Germline CDR1 SQVTM, CDR2 ANQGSEA. There are 12 residues in the CDR3. The CDR3 coding sequence is TGCAGCGTTGTAACTAGCGTGAATGAGCAGTTCTTC. Its translation: CSVVTSVNEQFF.

DNA of the CDR3: TGTGCCAGTCTGGGGACTAGCGGGACTCGCGAGCAGTACTTC. It translates to CASLGTSGTREQYF. The chain combines TRBV19 with TRBJ2-7, with 13 bases matching TRBD2. The CDR3 spans 14 residues. The V gene end was trimmed by 8 bases and the J gene end by 6 bases; junction bases not matched to a gene: 7. The germline CDR1 and CDR2 sequences are LNHDA and SQIVND (reference sequence).

Comment on this clone: The same CDR3 can be traced to other DNA sequences in this sample. The rearrangement uses TRBV28 and TRBJ1-5; D is unresolved. Germline CDR1 is MDHEN and CDR2 is SYDVKM. Trimming removed 3 bases at V and 5 bases at J, with 8 bases between. This CDR3 region has 13 residues. In nucleotides, the CDR3 is TGTGCCAGCAGTTTCCCTACAGATCAGCCCCAGCATTTT. This codes for CASSFPTDQPQHF. Full variable domain (missing parts from reference TRBV28 and TRBJ1-5): DVKVTQSSRYLVKRTGEKVFLECVQDMDHENMFWYRQDPGLGLRLIYFSYDVKMKEKGDIPEGYSVSREKKERFSLILESASTNQTSMYLCASSFPTDQPQHFGDGTRLSIL.

The rearrangement joins TRBV2 to TRBJ1-4; a weak D match, TRBD1 (5 bases). The CDR3 runs 15 residues. Trimming removed 6 bases from V and 4 bases from J, with 15 bases in between. The germline V gene has CDR1 SNHLY and CDR2 FYNNEI. The CDR3 reads CASRALGGNNEKLFF. In DNA, the CDR3 is TGTGCCAGCAGGGCCCTGGGGGGGAATAATGAAAAACTGTTTTTT. Based on the CDR3 plus reference TRBV2 and TRBJ1-4, the full variable domain is EPEVTQTPSHQVTQMGQEVILRCVPISNHLYFYWYRQILGQKVEFLVSFYNNEISEKSEIFDDQFSVERPDGSNFTLKIRSTKLEDSAMYFCASRALGGNNEKLFFGSGTQLSVL.

The gene calls are TRBV7-9 and TRBJ2-1; D uncertain. From germline, CDR1 is SEHNR and CDR2 FQNEAQ (reference sequence). The CDR3 is 12 residues long. V was pared by 5 bases and J by 7 bases, with 9 bases between. The CDR3 nucleotides are TGTGCCAGCAGCCTAAATTCGAATGAGCAGTTCTTC. It yields the protein CASSLNSNEQFF.

The V call is TRBV7-2, the J call TRBJ1-6; D ambiguous. Germline loops: CDR1 SGHTA, CDR2 FQGNSA. V was clipped by 5 bases and J by 9 bases, with 17 bases between them. This CDR3 region has 15 residues. CDR3 amino acids: CASSPGRREGSPLHF. The CDR3 DNA is TGTGCCAGCAGCCCAGGTCGGAGGGAAGGTTCACCCCTCCACTTT. The full variable domain, rest sourced from reference TRBV7-2 and TRBJ1-6, is GAGVSQSPSNKVTEKGKDVELRCDPISGHTALYWYRQSLGQGLEFLIYFQGNSAPDKSGLPSDRFSAERTGGSVSTLTIQRTQQEDSAVYLCASSPGRREGSPLHFGNGTRLTVT.

CDR3 loop: CATGEGTQYF. CDR3 nucleotides: TGTGCCACGGGGGAGGGGACCCAGTACTTC. This chain connects TRBV19 to TRBJ2-5; the match to TRBD2 covers 7 bases. Trimming took 10 bases from V and 7 from J; bases not matched to a gene: 3. The CDR3 loop spans 10 amino acids. Looked up from germline, CDR1 is LNHDA and CDR2 is SQIVND (reference sequence).

The gene calls are TRBV5-6 and TRBJ2-4; the D call may be TRBD1 or TRBD2 (5 bases each). The CDR3 contains 19 residues. V dropped 1 base and J dropped 0 bases, with 20 bases sitting between them. Germline V gene lookup returns CDR1 SGHDT and CDR2 YYEEEE. The CDR3, as DNA: TGTGCCAGCAGCTTGACTGTCGGGGCGCCTACTATAGCCAAAAACATTCAGTACTTC. This encodes CASSLTVGAPTIAKNIQYF.